The 32 T cell receptor beta chains given below trace back to one sample, sequenced in a study of OX40 agonist ivuxolimab in advanced cancers. Data came from immunoSEQ multiplex PCR; TCRdb stores just in-frame clones and leaves some out. The sample lists 59,000 or so clones; approximately 79% were seen once. This sample comprised CD4+ or CD8+ T cells sorted from blood, obtained in a trial of the OX40 agonist ivuxolimab. These receptors came from an adult with an advanced solid tumor such as melanoma, head and neck, liver or kidney cancer.

This clone has just a few counts. In the same sample, other DNA sequences code for this CDR3. The chain recombines TRBV7-8 with TRBJ1-1, with D hard to call. Trimming stripped 1 base from V and 1 base from J, with 7 bases between. CDR3 size: 14 residues. CDR1 SGHVS and CDR2 FQNEAQ come from the germline V gene. CDR3 residues: CASSLVVGNTEAFF. The CDR3 coding sequence is TGTGCCAGCAGCTTAGTAGTCGGGAACACTGAAGCTTTCTTT. Together with reference TRBV7-8 and TRBJ1-1, the CDR3 gives the full variable domain: GAGVSQSPRYKVAKRGQDVALRCDPISGHVSLFWYQQALGQGPEFLTYFQNEAQLDKSGLPSDRFFAERPEGSVSTLKIQRTQQEDSAVYLCASSLVVGNTEAFFGQGTRLTVV.

The gene calls are TRBV4-2 and TRBJ2-4; the D gene is possibly TRBD1 (6 bases). Germline V lookup: CDR1 LGHNA, CDR2 YNFKEQ. The CDR3 is 17 amino acids. V was trimmed by 1 base and J by 0 bases, leaving 13 bases between them. DNA for the CDR3: TGTGCCAGCAGCCAAGTCCGGACAGACCTAGCCAAAAACATTCAGTACTTC. It encodes CASSQVRTDLAKNIQYF.

The table lists this clone with a few counts. The chain couples TRBV29-1 to TRBJ2-7, with D maybe TRBD1 (6 bases). Germline-derived CDR1 and CDR2 are SQVTM and ANQGSEA. Deletions cut 8 bases from V and 5 bases from J, with 16 bases between. This CDR3 comprises 12 residues. The CDR3 region is CSLGATRDEQYF. The CDR3, as DNA: TGCAGCCTGGGGGCCACCCGGGACGAGCAGTACTTC.

This chain connects TRBV28 to TRBJ2-3, with TRBD2 identical over 10 bases. This CDR3 is 18 amino acids long. Looked up from germline, CDR1 is MDHEN and CDR2 is SYDVKM. V lost 7 bases, J lost 4 bases, and 17 bases stayed unmatched. The CDR3 coding sequence is TGTGCCAGCAACCTTTCCCCCTTTACTAGCGGGGACTCAGATACGCAGTATTTT. Translated, it gives CASNLSPFTSGDSDTQYF.

The chain is built from TRBV11-2 and TRBJ1-1; D is uncertain. The ends were cut back, 0 bases at V and 4 bases at J, with 12 bases in the middle. Germline CDR1 and CDR2: SGHAT and FQNNGV. The length of the CDR3 is 15 residues. The CDR3 here is CASSLDPGRPTEAFF. In DNA form, the CDR3 reads TGTGCCAGCAGCTTAGATCCGGGGAGGCCCACTGAAGCTTTCTTT.

This clone was observed a single time. The V and J genes are TRBV5-4 and TRBJ2-1, with 8 bases fitting TRBD1. Trimming removed 5 bases from V and 2 bases from J; junction bases left unmatched: 12. The CDR3 runs 17 residues. Germline CDR1 is SGHNT and CDR2 is YYREEE (reference sequence). The CDR3 protein is CASRPDRGTSTYNEQFF. The CDR3 DNA reads TGTGCCAGCAGGCCTGACAGGGGTACTAGTACCTACAATGAGCAGTTCTTC.

The chain joins TRBV11-3 to TRBJ2-7; the D gene could be TRBD1 or TRBD2 (5 bases each). The CDR3 length is 14 residues. Per the germline V gene, CDR1 is SGHNT and CDR2 is YENEEA. Trimming cost V 5 bases and J 2 bases, with 13 bases left between them. The CDR3 here is CASSPQGETYEQYF. The CDR3 region has the DNA TGTGCCAGCAGCCCCCAAGGGGAGACCTACGAGCAGTACTTC.

This clone was observed once. V usage is TRBV5-6 and J usage is TRBJ2-5, with unresolved D. Trimming took off 1 base at V and 3 bases at J, with 7 bases between the two ends. This CDR3 spans 13 amino acids. Per germline, CDR1 SGHDT and CDR2 YYEEEE. This CDR3 reads CASSLSPKETQYF. The CDR3 DNA follows: TGTGCCAGCAGCTTGTCTCCCAAAGAGACCCAGTACTTC.

The V and J genes are TRBV16 and TRBJ2-5, with D tentatively TRBD1 (7 bases). The better agreement between TRBJ2-7 and the DNA end casts doubt on the J call. This CDR3 region has 15 residues. Germline V gives CDR1 KGHSY, CDR2 FQNENV. CDR3 DNA sequence: TGTGCCAGCAGCTCAGCAGGGGGGAGGTCCTACGAGCAGTACTTC. This encodes CASSSAGGRSYEQYF.

The rearrangement joins TRBV7-2 to TRBJ1-5; TRBD1 is a possible D gene (5 bases). V was clipped by 5 bases and J by 0 bases, with 11 bases between them. CDR1 is SGHTA, CDR2 FQGNSA, per germline. The CDR3 loop spans 15 amino acids. CDR3 sequence: CASSTHQGSNQPQHF. The CDR3 nucleotides read TGTGCCAGCAGCACGCACCAGGGTAGCAATCAGCCCCAGCATTTT.

The chain uses TRBV2 and TRBJ1-1; no reliable D call. The CDR3 covers 13 residues. In germline, CDR1 is SNHLY, CDR2 FYNNEI. V was trimmed by 3 bases and J by 4 bases, leaving 9 bases between them. The CDR3 nucleotides read TGTGCCAGCAGTGATAATTGGGGCACTGAAGCTTTCTTT. Amino acid sequence: CASSDNWGTEAFF.

This clone was detected once. V is TRBV18 and J is TRBJ2-6; D not resolved. Trimming removed 3 bases from V and 6 bases from J, with 9 bases in between. From germline, CDR1 is KGHSH and CDR2 LQKENI. The CDR3 length is 14 residues. The CDR3 reads CASSPPRKANVLTF. The CDR3 nucleotides are TGTGCCAGCTCACCGCCCCGGAAGGCCAACGTCCTGACTTTC.

This chain joins TRBV6-6 and TRBJ2-2; 10 bases line up with TRBD1. The CDR3 extends over 15 amino acids. V dropped 7 bases and J dropped 5; count of bases not matched to a gene: 7. Germline V CDR1 and CDR2: MNHNY, SVGAGI (reference sequence). CDR3 coding DNA: TGTGCCAGCACTCGACAGGGGGCGCGGACCGGGGAGCTGTTTTTT. It yields the protein CASTRQGARTGELFF.

In its sample, this clone was seen a few times. V usage is TRBV6-6 and J usage is TRBJ2-1; possibly TRBD1 for D (5 bases). The CDR3 runs to 14 residues. The V gene lost 2 bases and the J gene lost 3 bases, with 8 bases spanning the gap. Germline V gives CDR1 MNHNY, CDR2 SVGAGI (reference sequence). The CDR3 sequence: CASSYGQGYNEQFF. The CDR3 DNA reads as TGTGCCAGCAGTTACGGGCAGGGCTACAATGAGCAGTTCTTC.

This chain uses TRBV28 with TRBJ1-2; TRBD1 matches at 7 bases. V trimming: 2 bases; J trimming: 4 bases; junction bases outside the gene matches: 7. From germline, CDR1 is MDHEN and CDR2 SYDVKM. The CDR3 totals 15 residues. The CDR3 loop reads CASSLTVTGLYGYTF. The CDR3, as DNA: TGTGCCAGCAGTTTAACCGTGACAGGGCTCTATGGCTACACCTTC.

CDR3 coding DNA: TGTGCCAGCAGTTACGGGGGCACCTATGGCTACACCTTC. This translates into CASSYGGTYGYTF. The chain joins TRBV6-5 to TRBJ1-2; TRBD1 is a possible D gene (6 bases). There are 13 residues in the CDR3. Trimming cost V 2 bases and J 4 bases, with 8 bases left between them. Germline V CDR1 and CDR2: MNHEY, SVGAGI.

The rearrangement uses TRBV19 and TRBJ2-1; D might be TRBD1 (6 bases). Between the trimmed V and J ends, which lost 7 bases and 0 bases, there was a span of 19 bases. The CDR3 has 17 amino acids. Per germline, CDR1 LNHDA and CDR2 SQIVND (reference sequence). The CDR3 bases are TGTGCCAGTAAGGAAGGACAGCCCCAGAGCTCCTACAATGAGCAGTTCTTC. Residues: CASKEGQPQSSYNEQFF. Based on the CDR3 plus reference TRBV19 and TRBJ2-1, the full variable domain is DGGITQSPKYLFRKEGQNVTLSCEQNLNHDAMYWYRQDPGQGLRLIYYSQIVNDFQKGDIAEGYSVSREKKESFPLTVTSAQKNPTAFYLCASKEGQPQSSYNEQFFGPGTRLTVL.

The chain links TRBV6-1 to TRBJ1-4; maybe TRBD1 (6 bases). V lost 3 bases, J lost 5 bases, and 13 bases lay in between. CDR1 MNHNS and CDR2 SASEGT come from the germline V gene. The CDR3 spans 15 residues. DNA of the CDR3: TGTGCCAGCAGTGATGCCGGGACAAGGAATGAAAAACTGTTTTTT. Its translation is CASSDAGTRNEKLFF.

The chain recombines TRBV10-1 with TRBJ2-3; D is unresolved. Trimming cost V 3 bases and J 4 bases, with 11 bases left between them. CDR1 and CDR2 (germline): WNHNN, SYGVQD (reference sequence). The CDR3 has 14 amino acids. CDR3 sequence reads: CASSESGRADTQYF. CDR3 bases: TGCGCCAGCAGTGAATCGGGTAGGGCAGATACGCAGTATTTT.

The chain has TRBV6-5 and TRBJ1-3; TRBD1 might be the D (6 bases). V shed 4 bases and J shed 7 bases, with 17 bases lying between them. The CDR3 spans 15 residues. Germline-derived CDR1 and CDR2 are MNHEY and SVGAGI. The CDR3: CASSSGWGARNTIYF. As DNA, the CDR3 is TGTGCCAGCAGTTCGGGATGGGGGGCTCGGAACACCATATATTTT.

The J gene is TRBJ2-1, the V gene TRBV7-9; 7 bases are a match to TRBD2. Trimming cost V 5 bases and J 10 bases; bases outside gene matches: 20. Germline V lookup: CDR1 SEHNR, CDR2 FQNEAQ (reference sequence). The CDR3 is 17 residues long. Written as DNA, the CDR3 is TGTGCCAGCAGCCTTCACTCGGGGGGAGGGCCTGCTAGGGAGCAGTTCTTC. Its translation is CASSLHSGGGPAREQFF. The full variable domain, its missing parts supplied by reference TRBV7-9 and TRBJ2-1, is DTGVSQNPRHKITKRGQNVTFRCDPISEHNRLYWYRQTLGQGPEFLTYFQNEAQLEKSRLLSDRFSAERPKGSFSTLEIQRTEQGDSAMYLCASSLHSGGGPAREQFFGPGTRLTVL.

The chain recombines TRBV9 with TRBJ1-2; maybe TRBD1 (6 bases). V was pared by 3 bases and J by 8 bases, with 17 bases between. This CDR3 spans 14 amino acids. Germline V lookup: CDR1 SGDLS, CDR2 YYNGEE. The CDR3 region has the DNA TGTGCCAGCAGCGCAGAACAGGGCAACAGGGGCTACACCTTC. It is translated as CASSAEQGNRGYTF.

V is TRBV28 and J is TRBJ2-7; TRBD2 matches at 7 bases. This CDR3 has 15 residues. Germline assignment: CDR1 MDHEN and CDR2 SYDVKM. V was pared by 5 bases and J by 0 bases, with 7 bases of the junction left unmatched. CDR3 sequence: CASSLTSPSSYEQYF. Written as DNA, the CDR3 is TGTGCCAGCAGTCTGACTAGCCCTAGCTCCTACGAGCAGTACTTC.

The CDR3 sequence is CASSLTSWPASYEQYF. In nucleotides, the CDR3 is TGTGCCAGCAGCCTGACGTCGTGGCCTGCCAGCTACGAGCAGTACTTC. This chain connects TRBV11-2 to TRBJ2-7; the D is unclear. The germline gives CDR1 SGHAT, CDR2 FQNNGV. There are 16 residues in the CDR3. Trimming took 5 bases from V and 3 from J, leaving 20 bases between them.

The chain is built from TRBV5-1 and TRBJ2-3; the D gene is possibly TRBD2 (5 bases). Deletions cut 0 bases from V and 2 bases from J, with 19 bases between. CDR1 is SGHRS and CDR2 is YFSETQ in the germline V gene. This CDR3 has 18 residues. The CDR3 here is CASSLERLRGSNTDTQYF. CDR3 nucleotide sequence: TGCGCCAGCAGCTTGGAACGTTTGCGTGGGAGTAACACAGATACGCAGTATTTT.

This clone was detected only once. The V gene is TRBV7-9, the J gene TRBJ1-3, with TRBD1 matching over 10 bases. This CDR3 has 17 amino acids. Trimming took 2 bases from V and 11 from J; bases not matched to a gene: 15. The germline gives CDR1 SEHNR, CDR2 FQNEAQ (reference sequence). CDR3 sequence reads: CASSLRPDRGSKTPIYF. The CDR3 DNA sequence: TGTGCCAGCAGCTTACGGCCGGACAGGGGGTCGAAAACCCCCATATATTTT.

The chain uses TRBV29-1 and TRBJ2-5; perhaps TRBD2 as D (6 bases). The CDR3 spans 12 residues. CDR1 is SQVTM, CDR2 ANQGSEA, per germline. Here the CDR3 reads CRSPGGDETQYF. The CDR3 DNA follows: TGCAGGTCACCCGGCGGGGATGAGACCCAGTACTTC.

This chain connects TRBV10-2 to TRBJ1-2; no clear D. The CDR3 is 14 residues long. V lost 3 bases and J 2 bases, leaving 10 bases between the germline ends. Germline V gene data show CDR1 as WSHSY and CDR2 as SAAADI. In DNA form, the CDR3 reads TGCGCCAGCAGTGACGCACGGAGAAACTATGGCTACACCTTC. Amino acids: CASSDARRNYGYTF.

The rearrangement joins TRBV6-5 to TRBJ2-7; D might be TRBD1 or TRBD2, each matching 5 bases. The CDR3 covers 14 residues. The V end was cut by 6 bases, the J end by 4 bases, with 16 bases between. Germline loops: CDR1 MNHEY, CDR2 SVGAGI. CDR3 bases: TGTGCCAGCAGAATCTTTCTAGGGGAGTACGAGCAGTACTTC. This encodes CASRIFLGEYEQYF.

This chain uses TRBV6-6 with TRBJ1-5; 7 nucleotides agree with TRBD1. Looked up from germline, CDR1 is MNHNY and CDR2 is SVGAGI (reference sequence). The CDR3 runs 14 residues. V lost 3 bases, J lost 3 bases, and 2 bases stayed unmatched. In nucleotides, the CDR3 is TGTGCCAGCAGTTATCAGGGGGTCAATCAGCCCCAGCATTTT. Translating gives CASSYQGVNQPQHF.

The V gene is TRBV21-1, the J gene TRBJ1-1. TRBV21-1 is an annotated pseudogene. The CDR3 runs 18 residues. CDR3 bases: TGTGCCAGCAGCAAAGAAGGGGTGGGGGACCGGAAGAACACTGAAGCTTTCTTT. Its translation: CASSKEGVGDRKNTEAFF.

The chain joins TRBV7-6 to TRBJ1-1; the match to TRBD1 covers 9 bases. Germline lookup yields CDR1 SGHVS and CDR2 FNYEAQ. With V trimmed by 5 bases and J by 4 bases, 8 bases remained unmatched. The CDR3 loop spans 15 amino acids. Written as DNA, the CDR3 is TGTGCCAGCAGCCCCCAGACAGGGGGAGGCACTGAAGCTTTCTTT. Translating it yields CASSPQTGGGTEAFF.